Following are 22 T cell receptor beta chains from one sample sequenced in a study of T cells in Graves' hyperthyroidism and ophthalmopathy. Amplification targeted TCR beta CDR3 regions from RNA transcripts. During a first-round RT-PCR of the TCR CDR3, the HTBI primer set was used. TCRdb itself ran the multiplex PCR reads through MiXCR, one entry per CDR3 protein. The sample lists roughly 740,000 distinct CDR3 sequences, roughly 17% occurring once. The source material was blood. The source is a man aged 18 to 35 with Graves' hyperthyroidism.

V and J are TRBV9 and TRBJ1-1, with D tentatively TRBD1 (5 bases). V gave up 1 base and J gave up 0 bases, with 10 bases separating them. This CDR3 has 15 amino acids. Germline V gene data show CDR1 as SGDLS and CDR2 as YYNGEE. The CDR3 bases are TGTGCCAGCAGCGTATTCCCGGACATGAACACTGAAGCTTTCTTT. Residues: CASSVFPDMNTEAFF.

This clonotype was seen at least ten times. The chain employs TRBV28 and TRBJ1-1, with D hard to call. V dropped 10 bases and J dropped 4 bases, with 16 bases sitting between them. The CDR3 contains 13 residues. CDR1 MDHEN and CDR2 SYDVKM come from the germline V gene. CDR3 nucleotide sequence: TGTGCCACCACCCCGCCTGATAGCACTGAAGCTTTCTTT. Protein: CATTPPDSTEAFF.

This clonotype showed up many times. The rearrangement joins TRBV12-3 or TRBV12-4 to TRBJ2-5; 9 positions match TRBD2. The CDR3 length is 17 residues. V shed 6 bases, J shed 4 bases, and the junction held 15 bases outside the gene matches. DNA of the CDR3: TGTGCCAGCAGCAACCTGATTGGAGCGGGAGGAAGAGAGACCCAGTACTTC. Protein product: CASSNLIGAGGRETQYF.

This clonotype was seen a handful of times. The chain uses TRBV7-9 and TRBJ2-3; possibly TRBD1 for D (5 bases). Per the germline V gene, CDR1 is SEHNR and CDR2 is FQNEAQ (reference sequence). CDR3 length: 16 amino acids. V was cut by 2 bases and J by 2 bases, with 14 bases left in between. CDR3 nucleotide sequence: TGTGCCAGCAGCTTACCGACAGATTCAACCACAGATACGCAGTATTTT. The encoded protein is CASSLPTDSTTDTQYF.

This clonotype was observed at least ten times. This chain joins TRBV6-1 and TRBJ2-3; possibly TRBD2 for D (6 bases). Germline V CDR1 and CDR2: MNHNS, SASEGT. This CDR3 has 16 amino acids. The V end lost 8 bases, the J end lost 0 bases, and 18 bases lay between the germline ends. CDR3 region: CASHIKYGGSTDTQYF. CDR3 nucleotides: TGTGCCAGCCACATTAAATACGGGGGTAGCACAGATACGCAGTATTTT.

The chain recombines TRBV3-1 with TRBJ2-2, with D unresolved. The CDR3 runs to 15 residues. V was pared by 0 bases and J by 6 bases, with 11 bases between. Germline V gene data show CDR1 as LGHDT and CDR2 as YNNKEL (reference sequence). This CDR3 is CASSQDKHNSGELFF. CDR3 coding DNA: TGTGCCAGCAGCCAAGATAAGCACAACTCCGGGGAGCTGTTTTTT. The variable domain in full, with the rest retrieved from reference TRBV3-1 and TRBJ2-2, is DTAVSQTPKYLVTQMGNDKSIKCEQNLGHDTMYWYKQDSKKFLKIMFSYNNKELIINETVPNRFSPKSPDKAHLNLHINSLELGDSAVYFCASSQDKHNSGELFFGEGSRLTVL.

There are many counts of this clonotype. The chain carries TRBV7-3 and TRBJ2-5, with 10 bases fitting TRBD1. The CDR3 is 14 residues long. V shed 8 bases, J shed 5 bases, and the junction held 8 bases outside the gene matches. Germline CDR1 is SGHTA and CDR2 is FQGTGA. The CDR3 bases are TGTGCCAGCGCCCCGGGACAGGGGTGGGAGACCCAGTACTTC. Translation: CASAPGQGWETQYF.

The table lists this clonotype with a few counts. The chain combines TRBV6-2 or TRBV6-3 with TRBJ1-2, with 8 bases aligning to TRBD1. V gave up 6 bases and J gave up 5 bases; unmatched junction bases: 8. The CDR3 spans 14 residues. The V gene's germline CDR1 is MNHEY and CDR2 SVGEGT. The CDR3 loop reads CASRADRGRYGYTF. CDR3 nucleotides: TGTGCCAGCAGAGCCGACAGGGGTCGGTATGGCTACACCTTC.

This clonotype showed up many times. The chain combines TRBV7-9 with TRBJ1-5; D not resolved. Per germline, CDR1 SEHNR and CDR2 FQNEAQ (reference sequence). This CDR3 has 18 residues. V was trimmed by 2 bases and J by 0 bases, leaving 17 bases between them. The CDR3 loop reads CASSLYSSAYYSNQPQHF. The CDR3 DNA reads TGTGCCAGCAGCTTATATAGCTCAGCATACTATAGCAATCAGCCCCAGCATTTT. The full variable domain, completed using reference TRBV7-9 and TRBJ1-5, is DTGVSQNPRHKITKRGQNVTFRCDPISEHNRLYWYRQTLGQGPEFLTYFQNEAQLEKSRLLSDRFSAERPKGSFSTLEIQRTEQGDSAMYLCASSLYSSAYYSNQPQHFGDGTRLSIL.

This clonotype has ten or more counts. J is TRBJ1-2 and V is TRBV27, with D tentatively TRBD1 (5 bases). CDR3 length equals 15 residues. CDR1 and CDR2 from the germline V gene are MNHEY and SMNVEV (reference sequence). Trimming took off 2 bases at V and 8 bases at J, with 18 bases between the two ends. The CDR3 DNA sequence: TGTGCCAGCAGTTTAAAGTGGGACGGTTTCACCGGCTACACCTTC. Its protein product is CASSLKWDGFTGYTF.

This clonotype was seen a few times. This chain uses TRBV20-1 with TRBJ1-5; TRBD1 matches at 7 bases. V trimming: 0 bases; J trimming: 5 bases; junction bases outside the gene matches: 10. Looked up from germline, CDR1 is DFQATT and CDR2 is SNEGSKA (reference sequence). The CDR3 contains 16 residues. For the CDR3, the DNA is TGCAGTGCTAGAGATAGGAGGAAGGGGGCTTATCAGCCCCAGCATTTT. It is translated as CSARDRRKGAYQPQHF.

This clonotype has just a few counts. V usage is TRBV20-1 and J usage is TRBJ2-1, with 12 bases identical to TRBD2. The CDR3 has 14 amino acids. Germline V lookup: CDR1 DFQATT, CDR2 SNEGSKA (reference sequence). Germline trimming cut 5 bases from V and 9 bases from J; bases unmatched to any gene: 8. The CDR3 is CSAALAGGVGEQFF. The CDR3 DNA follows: TGCAGTGCTGCGCTAGCGGGAGGGGTCGGTGAGCAGTTCTTC.

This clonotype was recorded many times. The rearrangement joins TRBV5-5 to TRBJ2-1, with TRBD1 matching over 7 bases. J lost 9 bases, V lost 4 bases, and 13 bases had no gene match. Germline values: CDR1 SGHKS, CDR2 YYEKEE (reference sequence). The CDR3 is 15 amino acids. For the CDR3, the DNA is TGTGCCAGCAGCCCTACTCCCGACAGGGCCGGTGAGCAGTTCTTC. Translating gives CASSPTPDRAGEQFF.

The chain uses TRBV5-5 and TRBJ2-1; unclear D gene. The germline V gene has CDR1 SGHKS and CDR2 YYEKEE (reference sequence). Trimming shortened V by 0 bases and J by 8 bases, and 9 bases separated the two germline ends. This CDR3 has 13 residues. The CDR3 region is CASSLVPADEQFF. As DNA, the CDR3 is TGTGCCAGCAGCTTGGTTCCTGCGGATGAGCAGTTCTTC.

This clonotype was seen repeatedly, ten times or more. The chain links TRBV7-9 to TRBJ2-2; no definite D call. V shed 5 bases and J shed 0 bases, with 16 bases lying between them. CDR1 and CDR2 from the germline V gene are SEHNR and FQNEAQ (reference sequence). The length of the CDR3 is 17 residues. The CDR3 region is CASSPLSGSSNTGELFF. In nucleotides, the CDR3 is TGTGCCAGCAGCCCTCTCTCGGGCAGCTCGAACACCGGGGAGCTGTTTTTT.

The CDR3: CSVGGLPSRETQYF. CDR3 DNA sequence: TGCAGCGTAGGGGGGCTACCGTCCCGAGAGACCCAGTACTTC. This chain connects TRBV29-1 to TRBJ2-5; D may be TRBD1 or TRBD2 (6 bases each). This CDR3 contains 14 residues. Trimming pared 6 bases from V and 4 bases from J, leaving 18 bases between. Germline V lookup: CDR1 SQVTM, CDR2 ANQGSEA.

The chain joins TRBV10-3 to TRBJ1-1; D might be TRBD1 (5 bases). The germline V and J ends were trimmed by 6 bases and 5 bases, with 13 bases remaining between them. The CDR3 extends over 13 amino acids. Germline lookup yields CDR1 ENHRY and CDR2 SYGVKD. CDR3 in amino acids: CAIRGGDGTEAFF. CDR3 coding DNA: TGTGCCATCAGGGGGGGGGACGGGACTGAAGCTTTCTTT.

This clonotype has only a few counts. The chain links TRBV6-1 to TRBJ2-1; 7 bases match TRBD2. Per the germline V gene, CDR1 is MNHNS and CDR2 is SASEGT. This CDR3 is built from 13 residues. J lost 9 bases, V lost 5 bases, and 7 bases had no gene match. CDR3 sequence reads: CASSSGTILEQFF. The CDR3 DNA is TGTGCCAGCAGTTCTGGGACTATTCTTGAGCAGTTCTTC.

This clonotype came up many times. As DNA, the CDR3 is TGTGCCAGCAGTCTAAGCGAGGGGGGTGAGACTGAAGCTTTCTTT. Protein: CASSLSEGGETEAFF. The chain has TRBV27 and TRBJ1-1, with TRBD1 as a possible D gene (6 bases). Trimming cost V 5 bases and J 5 bases, with 18 bases left between them. CDR1 is MNHEY, CDR2 SMNVEV, per germline (reference sequence). The CDR3 sequence is 15 residues long.

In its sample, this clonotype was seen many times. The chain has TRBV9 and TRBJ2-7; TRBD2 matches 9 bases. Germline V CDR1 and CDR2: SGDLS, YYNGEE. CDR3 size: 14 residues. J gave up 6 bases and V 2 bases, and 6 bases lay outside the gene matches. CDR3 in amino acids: CASSVIAGVGEQYF. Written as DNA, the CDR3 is TGTGCCAGCAGCGTTATAGCGGGAGTCGGCGAGCAGTACTTC. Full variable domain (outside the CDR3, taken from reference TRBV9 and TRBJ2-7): DSGVTQTPKHLITATGQRVTLRCSPRSGDLSVYWYQQSLDQGLQFLIQYYNGEERAKGNILERFSAQQFPDLHSELNLSSLELGDSALYFCASSVIAGVGEQYFGPGTRLTVT.

This CDR3 reads CSVGQRSTGELFF. CDR3 nucleotides: TGCAGCGTTGGACAGAGATCCACCGGGGAGCTGTTTTTT. The chain links TRBV29-1 to TRBJ2-2; D may be TRBD1 (5 bases). The CDR3 is 13 residues long. Per germline, CDR1 SQVTM and CDR2 ANQGSEA. The ends were cut back, 4 bases at V and 4 bases at J, with 10 bases in the middle.

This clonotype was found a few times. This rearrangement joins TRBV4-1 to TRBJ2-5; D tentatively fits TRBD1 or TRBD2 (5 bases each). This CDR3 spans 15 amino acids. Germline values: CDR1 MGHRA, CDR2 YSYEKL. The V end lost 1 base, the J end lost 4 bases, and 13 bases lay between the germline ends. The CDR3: CASSQAPRAGETQYF. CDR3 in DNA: TGCGCCAGCAGCCAAGCCCCCAGGGCGGGAGAGACCCAGTACTTC.